The source of this T cell receptor beta chain is a study of response to subunit inactivated influenza vaccine. The sample holds a few counts of this clonotype. Germline V gives CDR1 DFQATT, CDR2 SNEGSKA (reference sequence). The V end lost 1 base, the J end lost 9 bases, and 10 bases lay between the germline ends. The CDR3 totals 11 residues. TCRdb called the RT-PCR reads again in MiXCR, with one record for every CDR3 protein. Here the sample spans more than 550,000 distinct CDR3 sequences, about 11% being singletons. These data were also filed under a second study, of T cells expressing NK-cell markers. That work states: Template switching by 5'RACE with UMIs generated the TCR beta cDNA. A few donors likewise had their CD3+CD56-NKG2C+ fraction led by these clonotypes.

The gene calls are TRBV20-1 and TRBJ2-7; no firm D call. This material consisted of PBMCs from blood, taken on the day of vaccination. The sequence came from a man over 45 who received an inactivated influenza vaccine. As DNA, the CDR3 is TGCAGTGCTAGAGTGGCGGAGCGGCAGTACTTC. Its protein is CSARVAERQYF.